This passage covers 10 T cell receptor beta chains from one sample sequenced in a study of blood T cell repertoires in COVID-19. Produced via immunoSEQ multiplex PCR; TCRdb's table is partial and in-frame only. Among around 200,000 clones listed, 89% were seen once. Specimen: PBMCs or T cells enriched from blood (not recorded which). The receptor source for this set is a middle-aged woman with acute COVID-19.

This clone was recorded a few times. The CDR3 DNA is TGTGCCAGCAAGCCGGGACACTCCTACAATGAGCAGTTCTTC. Amino acid sequence: CASKPGHSYNEQFF. The rearrangement uses TRBV2 and TRBJ2-1, with TRBD1 as a possible D gene (6 bases). This CDR3 comprises 14 residues. The ends were cut back, 7 bases at V and 0 bases at J, with 10 bases in the middle. Germline V CDR1 and CDR2: SNHLY, FYNNEI.

The chain carries TRBV2 and TRBJ2-5; 10 bases match TRBD2. The germline CDR1 and CDR2 sequences are SNHLY and FYNNEI. The V segment lost 6 bases and the J segment 3 bases; nucleotides outside the gene matches: 4. The CDR3 covers 14 residues. This CDR3 is CASRERGGEETQYF. The CDR3 DNA reads as TGTGCCAGCAGGGAGCGGGGGGGCGAAGAGACCCAGTACTTC. Using reference TRBV2 and TRBJ2-5 for the parts outside the CDR3, the full variable domain is EPEVTQTPSHQVTQMGQEVILRCVPISNHLYFYWYRQILGQKVEFLVSFYNNEISEKSEIFDDQFSVERPDGSNFTLKIRSTKLEDSAMYFCASRERGGEETQYFGPGTRLLVL.

The genes are TRBV3-1 (or the pseudogene TRBV3-2) and TRBJ1-1; 7 positions agree with TRBD1. The CDR3 has 14 amino acids. Germline values: CDR1 LGHDT, CDR2 YNNKEL (reference sequence). V lost 4 bases and J lost 2; bases outside the gene matches: 4. The CDR3 nucleotides are TGTGCCAGCAGCCGGGGACAGCTTAACACTGAAGCTTTCTTT. Amino acids: CASSRGQLNTEAFF.

J is TRBJ1-2 and V is TRBV7-9; maybe TRBD1 (5 bases). The length of the CDR3 is 17 residues. The V end was cut by 1 base, the J end by 5 bases, with 20 bases between. Germline assignment: CDR1 SEHNR and CDR2 FQNEAQ (reference sequence). The DNA for the CDR3 is TGTGCCAGCAGCTTAGATGGGTTGGAGGGACGGATTTATGGCTACACCTTC. Translation: CASSLDGLEGRIYGYTF.

The rearrangement joins TRBV19 to TRBJ1-2, with 8 bases matching TRBD1. Germline V gives CDR1 LNHDA, CDR2 SQIVND (reference sequence). The CDR3 length is 15 residues. V shed 4 bases and J 5 bases; nucleotides not matched to a gene: 9. In DNA, the CDR3 is TGTGCCAGTAGTACGGACAGGGAAGCTCGATATGGCTACACCTTC. Protein sequence: CASSTDREARYGYTF.

The chain is built from TRBV6-5 and TRBJ1-2; D possibly corresponds to TRBD1 (6 bases). CDR1 and CDR2 from the germline V gene are MNHEY and SVGAGI. The CDR3 spans 16 residues. Trimming removed 3 bases at V and 2 bases at J, with 16 bases between. CDR3 in DNA: TGTGCCAGCAGTTATGCTTGGGGGCCCACCAACTATGGCTACACCTTC. Translation gives CASSYAWGPTNYGYTF.

This chain links TRBV7-6 with TRBJ2-6; D perhaps matches TRBD1 (6 bases). The CDR3 covers 17 residues. The V end was cut by 2 bases, the J end by 3 bases, with 14 bases between. In germline, CDR1 is SGHVS, CDR2 FNYEAQ. As DNA, the CDR3 is TGTGCCAGCAGCTTAAGGAGTCAGGGGTTTGGGGCCAACGTCCTGACTTTC. Translated: CASSLRSQGFGANVLTF.

The V call is TRBV19, the J call TRBJ1-2; 7 nucleotides align to TRBD1. This CDR3 region has 16 residues. The trim removed 5 bases at V and 6 bases at J, leaving 15 bases unmatched. CDR1 is LNHDA and CDR2 is SQIVND in the germline V gene (reference sequence). CDR3 bases: TGTGCCAGTAGTGTACCCGGACAGGAGTTGGTAGATGGCTACACCTTC. Protein: CASSVPGQELVDGYTF.

Only a few counts were recorded for this clone. The chain recombines TRBV4-1 with TRBJ1-5, with D maybe TRBD1 (5 bases). CDR1 MGHRA and CDR2 YSYEKL come from the germline V gene. Trimming left V 3 bases short and J 5 bases short, with 8 bases between. This CDR3 region has 13 residues. The CDR3 here is CASSHLRDQPQHF. CDR3 in DNA: TGCGCCAGCAGCCACCTCAGGGATCAGCCCCAGCATTTT.

This clone was seen once. The genes are TRBV6-2 or TRBV6-3 and TRBJ2-1; no firm D call. The germline V gene has CDR1 MNHEY and CDR2 SVGEGT. The CDR3 totals 15 residues. V lost 1 base to trimming and J lost 0 bases, with 7 bases between them. CDR3 sequence reads: CASSYWSSSYNEQFF. DNA for the CDR3: TGTGCCAGCAGTTACTGGAGTAGCTCCTACAATGAGCAGTTCTTC.